The clone carrying this TCR beta chain was recorded at least ten times. Germline CDR1 reads SQVTM; CDR2 reads ANQGSEA. The CDR3 spans 13 residues. The V and J ends lost 6 bases and 7 bases respectively, with 15 bases between them. Assembly of TCR beta libraries relied on iRepertoire HTBI primers together with Arm-PCR of CDR3 regions. TCRdb analysed the multiplex PCR reads with MiXCR anew, one entry per CDR3 protein. The sample shows 410,000 or so distinct CDR3 sequences, 15% of them seen only once. This sample is drawn from a study of regulatory T cells in long-lasting Graves disease. Specified time point: newly diagnosed GD, antithyroid drugs for less than 3 months. PBMC RNA was the source of the TCR library. The same data also went into a second study, on T cells in Graves' hyperthyroidism and ophthalmopathy.

The rearrangement links TRBV29-1 to TRBJ1-4; tentatively, D is TRBD1 (5 bases). The clonotype was recovered from a woman in her thirties with Graves disease. Sequences were derived from peripheral blood mononuclear cells (PBMCs), sampled at new diagnosis, from a patient treated with antithyroid drugs. In nucleotides, the CDR3 is TGCAGCGTACCCGGAGGGGATGGTGAAAAACTGTTTTTT. Encoded protein: CSVPGGDGEKLFF.